This entry is about one T cell receptor beta chain. The target antigen is unknown. Trimming removed 5 bases from V and 0 bases from J; junction bases left unmatched: 9. The V gene's germline CDR1 is SGHVS and CDR2 FNYEAQ. The CDR3 contains 16 residues. Researchers ran the PCR with 60 Vbeta and 13 Jbeta primers. Clones were sequenced by immunoSEQ multiplex PCR, and TCRdb holds only the in-frame ones, with some missing. The sample lists about 180,000 clones, approximately 79% occurring once. The record originates from a study of cytomegalovirus exposure and HLA in healthy donors. Overall study findings and caveats: Further analysis, carried out later, found HLA-associated TCR beta chains more clonally expanded than equally common other chains. Some V segments, including TRBV6-2 and TRBV6-3, were excluded as indistinguishable. 150 to 200 TCR beta chains were listed as cytomegalovirus-associated.

Sequencing was performed on PBMCs. This rearrangement joins TRBV7-6 to TRBJ1-1, with 7 positions matching TRBD1. The sequence derives from a woman in her 40s in good health and CMV-seronegative. The CDR3: CASSHIKGAMNTEAFF. DNA for the CDR3: TGTGCCAGCAGCCACATAAAGGGGGCGATGAACACTGAAGCTTTCTTT.